This T cell receptor (beta chain) was sequenced in a study of beta chain features in type 1 diabetes (dated by TCRdb to the late 2010s). Regarding the research as a whole: Mean age, gender distribution, total cell number and subset yield were not different between patients and healthy donors. Regulatory and stem cell-like memory subsets were obtained from only 8 patients and about eight healthy donors, while naive and central memory subsets were obtained from all 30 or so donors. In the study, TCRB repertoires of sorted circulating CD4+ T cell subsets from recently diagnosed type 1 diabetes patients were compared with those of matched healthy donors. A total of under 140,000,000 sorted cells were examined across all samples, and the number of cells per subset was strongly correlated with RNA yield. Beyond this particular receptor, the publication reports: Naive, central memory and regulatory TCRB repertoires appeared to be more alike among patients than among healthy donors. Fewer insertions and more nucleotide deletions at VDJ recombination sites were observed in patients with type 1 diabetes, implying thymic rearrangement abnormalities. Because small numbers of individuals were included in the HLA sub-analyses, any influence of HLA type on TCRB rearrangement was left unresolved. Shorter templates might be favored by PCR, yet because patient and control samples were amplified and corrected together, any such skew would affect both groups equally. Because cDNA was sequenced instead of genomic DNA, highly expressing activated cells could be over-represented, though the groups showed no difference in activation or CD3 levels. A moderate but significant shortening of TCRB CDR3 length was observed in type 1 diabetes patients in all four CD4+ subsets.

V sheds 6 bases and J sheds 3 bases, leaving 5 bases between their ends. For CDR1 and CDR2, the germline V gene lists MDHEN and SYDVKM. From its cysteine to its phenylalanine, the CDR3 spans 11 amino acids. Only CDR3 DNA remains: 33 bases, in frame from the first base. All of the isolated RNA was reverse transcribed with the High Capacity cDNA Reverse Transcription Kit, so expressed TCRB transcripts were sequenced. Deep immunoSEQ sequencing was applied to naive, central memory and regulatory T cell samples, giving an average of about 3.8 million total reads per sample. After sorted cells were lysed in RLT buffer, RNA was extracted with DNase-treated RNeasy Micro or Mini kits, with the choice depending on cell number. To prevent cross-contamination, every cell subset was processed on its own, while patient and healthy donor samples were processed together. Using the immunoSEQ multiplex PCR, TCRB sequences were amplified from cDNA into 87-bp fragments spanning the CDR3 region. Sequencing of the amplicons was performed on the Illumina HiSeq platform. In the original analysis: Synthetic template baselines were used to correct PCR bias computationally, reads within Hamming distance 2 were collapsed together, and singletons that could not be merged were discarded. Reads were aligned to IMGT to assign V, D and J genes, CDR3 length, and insertions or deletions at six rearrangement sites. Clonotype counts were normalized to sorted cell number within each subset before computing true diversity and Gini coefficients with the tcR R package. Repertoire sharing was quantified using the overlap coefficient calculated on TCRB nucleotide sequences. Out-of-frame TCRB sequences from naive cells were analyzed to stand in for the pre-selection repertoire. The table comes from immuneACCESS by way of TCRdb, which keeps in-frame sequences with V and J called. Part of the clones is missing from these tables; in studies checked, under half for an unresolved V gene and the rest for unknown reasons. The D gene and trimming were derived from the DNA, and the V and J assignments and clone size from that table. Within this sample are 600,000 or so clones, with over 13% of them counted one time only. The top ten clonotypes cover just under 0.04% of the sample.

A single peripheral blood draw of around 120 mL on average was collected from each donor into heparinised tubes. Using a panel that included CD45RO, CCR7, CD25, CD127, CD95 and CD27, naive, central memory, regulatory and stem cell-like memory CD4+ T cells were sorted on a BD FACSAria II. Every sorted population had a purity above 95%. PBMCs were isolated immediately by Lymphoprep density gradient centrifugation and stained directly without culture. So that batch effects would be minimized, each experiment stained and sorted samples in pairs, pairing one healthy donor with one patient. This clone turned up a few times. There is no known antigen for this receptor. Per-base qualities were not stored, and no clone one base away is much larger. The sample carries other DNA sequences with the same CDR3.

This chain joins TRBV28 to TRBJ2-5, with the D gene not clear enough to name. The specimen was naive CD4+ T cells from blood. The label giving this sample's cell subset or site can be read as: true naive CD4+ T cells. The TCR was taken from a man aged 18-30 years with type 1 diabetes. Here is the DNA: TGTGCCAGCAGCCATGAAGAGACCCAGTACTTC. This translates into CASSHEETQYF.